The clone carrying this T cell receptor (beta chain) was counted a few times. Its antigen is undetermined. CDR3 length equals 14 residues. Trimming took 0 bases from V and 6 from J, leaving 10 bases between them. Germline V lookup: CDR1 MGHRA, CDR2 YSYEKL. Through Arm-PCR of CDR3 regions and iRepertoire HTBI primers, TCR beta libraries were built. TCRdb redid the calling of the multiplex PCR reads with MiXCR, one entry per CDR3 protein. The sample consists of about 400,000 distinct CDR3 sequences, 15% of them appearing once. Time point given: newly diagnosed GD, antithyroid drugs for less than 3 months. The TCR library used RNA extracted from PBMCs. Clinicians diagnosed Graves' disease using American Thyroid Association guidelines. The data stem from a study of regulatory T cells in long-lasting Graves disease. General observations from the study: Those with persistent disease had in common more public clonotypes (about 2,700) than new patients (approximately 970). Thyroid tissue was not studied; only peripheral blood was.

The sample also formed part of further work on T cells in Graves' hyperthyroidism and ophthalmopathy. That publication notes: Ophthalmopathy was predicted by the model a median of approximately 6.6 months ahead of onset.

This sequence originates from a woman aged 35 to 49 with Graves disease. The rearrangement uses TRBV4-1 and TRBJ2-3, with a possible D match to TRBD2 (6 bases). Specimen: peripheral blood mononuclear cells (PBMCs), collected at new diagnosis, from a patient treated with antithyroid drugs. The CDR3, as DNA: TGCGCCAGCAGCCAAGAGGGAGGAGCGGATACGCAGTATTTT. Translated: CASSQEGGADTQYF.